These 25 T cell receptor beta chains were all obtained from the same sample, sequenced in a study of cytomegalovirus exposure and HLA in healthy donors (dated by TCRdb to the late 2010s). Libraries were prepared through the immunoSEQ multiplex PCR assay. For the multiplex PCR, a mixture combining 60 forward primers for TCR Vbeta segments and 13 reverse primers for TCR Jbeta segments was used. The table was pulled from immuneACCESS by TCRdb, which kept in-frame rearrangements only. Such tables lose some clones; where checked, under half of the loss comes from unresolved V genes, and the rest has no known cause. The sample has about 190,000 clones on record, roughly 85% of them singletons. The leading ten clones occupy about 1.7% of the sample. The sequencing input was PBMCs. Receptors were obtained from a woman between 18 and 29 years old in good health and CMV-seronegative.

The chain uses TRBV28 and TRBJ2-1; D is perhaps TRBD2 (6 bases). CDR1 and CDR2 from the germline V gene are MDHEN and SYDVKM. This CDR3 has 16 residues. V was shortened by 3 bases and J by 5 bases, with 17 bases between the two germline ends. The CDR3 nucleotides read TGTGCCAGCAGTTTGTATTGGGCTAGCGTAAACAATGAGCAGTTCTTC. This sequence encodes CASSLYWASVNNEQFF.

The V call is TRBV28, the J call TRBJ2-5; TRBD1 agrees at 9 bases. The V gene end was trimmed by 5 bases and the J gene end by 4 bases; junction bases not matched to a gene: 5. Germline loops: CDR1 MDHEN, CDR2 SYDVKM. There are 14 residues in the CDR3. Here the CDR3 reads CASSAGTGRETQYF. As DNA, the CDR3 is TGTGCCAGCAGTGCCGGGACAGGGCGAGAGACCCAGTACTTC.

The CDR3 DNA reads as TGTGCCAGCAGTGATCGGGGACTAGCGGGATGGGATACGCAGTATTTT. It is translated as CASSDRGLAGWDTQYF. The gene calls are TRBV2 and TRBJ2-3, with 13 bases that match TRBD2. V lost 3 bases to trimming and J lost 6 bases; unmatched junction nucleotides: 6. The CDR3 has 16 residues. The germline gives CDR1 SNHLY, CDR2 FYNNEI.

The chain carries TRBV11-2 and TRBJ1-2; TRBD1 matches at 7 bases. Per germline, CDR1 SGHAT and CDR2 FQNNGV. The V gene end was trimmed by 1 base and the J gene end by 8 bases; junction bases not matched to a gene: 7. This CDR3 contains 14 residues. This CDR3 reads CASSLGQGMGGYTF. In DNA, the CDR3 is TGTGCCAGCAGCTTAGGACAGGGCATGGGAGGCTACACCTTC.

The CDR3 here is CASSSGTVGSGNTGELFF. CDR3 bases: TGCGCCAGCAGTTCCGGGACAGTGGGCTCTGGGAACACCGGGGAGCTGTTTTTT. The V and J genes are TRBV10-1 and TRBJ2-2; TRBD1 aligns across 7 bases. This CDR3 is built from 18 residues. Trimming removed 5 bases from V and 1 base from J; junction bases left unmatched: 13. The germline V gene encodes CDR1 WNHNN and CDR2 SYGVQD (reference sequence).

This chain uses TRBV9 with TRBJ2-3; 7 bases are shared with TRBD2. J lost 8 bases, V lost 0 bases, and 9 bases had no gene match. Per the germline V gene, CDR1 is SGDLS and CDR2 is YYNGEE. The CDR3 totals 15 residues. CDR3 DNA sequence: TGTGCCAGCAGCGTAGAGGCGGGAGCCCCTGGTACGCAGTATTTT. It is translated as CASSVEAGAPGTQYF.

This clone was recorded once. Other nucleotide sequences in the sample specify the same CDR3. The chain has TRBV5-1 and TRBJ2-1, with TRBD1 matching 7 bases. The CDR3 is 15 amino acids. Germline CDR1 and CDR2: SGHRS and YFSETQ. With V trimmed by 1 base and J by 4 bases, 5 bases remained unmatched. The CDR3 DNA reads TGCGCCAGCAGCTTGCCCGGGACAGCTTACAATGAGCAGTTCTTC. Translating gives CASSLPGTAYNEQFF.

The gene calls are TRBV10-3 and TRBJ2-2; TRBD2 agrees at 9 bases. From germline, CDR1 is ENHRY and CDR2 SYGVKD. The J segment lost 4 bases and the V segment lost 4 bases, leaving 7 bases of the junction unmatched. The CDR3 sequence is 16 residues long. CDR3 residues: CAISVGSGSGTGELFF. CDR3 DNA sequence: TGTGCCATCAGTGTGGGTAGCGGGAGTGGCACCGGGGAGCTGTTTTTT.

The gene calls are TRBV7-8 and TRBJ2-7; TRBD2 is a possible D gene (6 bases). Trimming took 1 base from V and 1 from J, leaving 8 bases between them. There are 14 residues in the CDR3. Germline V gene lookup returns CDR1 SGHVS and CDR2 FQNEAQ. The CDR3 DNA follows: TGTGCCAGCAGCTTAGTAGCGGCGTCCTACGAGCAGTACTTC. Translated: CASSLVAASYEQYF.

In regard to this clone: The germline gene is not matched at one end of the junction; a read error may be the cause. This chain connects TRBV7-9 to TRBJ1-2; D is perhaps TRBD1 (5 bases). The CDR3 consists of 16 residues. In germline, CDR1 is SEHNR, CDR2 FQNEAQ (reference sequence). The CDR3 protein is CSSSSPGYRGPFGYTF. The CDR3, as DNA: TGTTCCAGCAGCTCCCCCGGTTATAGGGGCCCGTTTGGCTACACCTTC.

The CDR3 spells CATSPRLGGFSGANVLTF. The DNA for the CDR3 is TGTGCCACCAGCCCCCGCCTTGGGGGCTTCTCTGGGGCCAACGTCCTGACTTTC. V usage is TRBV15 and J usage is TRBJ2-6; possible D gene TRBD1, 6 bases. V was shortened by 5 bases and J by 0 bases, with 17 bases between the two germline ends. CDR1 and CDR2 from the germline V gene are LNHNV and YYDKDF (reference sequence). This CDR3 contains 18 residues.

J is TRBJ2-3 and V is TRBV7-6; 9 nucleotides line up with TRBD2. The germline V gene has CDR1 SGHVS and CDR2 FNYEAQ. This CDR3 has 16 residues. After removal of 1 base from V and 2 bases from J, the junction contained 4 bases not matched to a gene. CDR3 in amino acids: CASSLGTSVDTDTQYF. The CDR3 DNA follows: TGTGCCAGCAGCTTAGGGACTAGCGTAGACACAGATACGCAGTATTTT.

J is TRBJ1-2 and V is TRBV28, with D hard to call. V was trimmed by 5 bases and J by 4 bases, leaving 5 bases between them. CDR1 MDHEN and CDR2 SYDVKM come from the germline V gene. This CDR3 has 11 residues. The CDR3 nucleotides are TGTGCCAGCAGTCACGGCTATGGCTACACCTTC. This encodes CASSHGYGYTF.

This clone occurred once. The chain has TRBV29-1 and TRBJ2-7, with D perhaps TRBD2 (5 bases). The CDR3 covers 11 residues. V lost 6 bases, J lost 6 bases, and 12 bases lay in between. The germline V gene has CDR1 SQVTM and CDR2 ANQGSEA. The CDR3 DNA reads as TGCAGCGTCCTCGAGGGTGGCGAGCAGTACTTC. Residues: CSVLEGGEQYF.

The rearrangement links TRBV11-3 to TRBJ2-2, with TRBD1 identical over 9 bases. The germline CDR1 and CDR2 sequences are SGHNT and YENEEA. The CDR3 extends over 14 amino acids. V shed 4 bases and J 3 bases; nucleotides not matched to a gene: 0. CDR3 in DNA: TGTGCCAGCAGCTACAGGGGGCACACCGGGGAGCTGTTTTTT. Its protein is CASSYRGHTGELFF.

This clone came up once. The chain links TRBV18 to TRBJ2-3; 9 bases agree with TRBD2. The germline CDR1 and CDR2 sequences are KGHSH and LQKENI. V dropped 4 bases and J dropped 3; count of bases not matched to a gene: 11. This CDR3 is 17 amino acids long. CDR3 in amino acids: CASSRSTSGGTTDTQYF. CDR3 nucleotide sequence: TGTGCCAGCTCACGCTCCACGAGCGGGGGGACTACAGATACGCAGTATTTT.

V gene TRBV7-2 combines with J gene TRBJ2-1, with 11 nucleotides matching TRBD2. Looked up from germline, CDR1 is SGHTA and CDR2 is FQGNSA. V shed 1 base and J 7 bases; nucleotides not matched to a gene: 9. This CDR3 spans 17 amino acids. The CDR3 region is CASSLVRLAGGGNEQFF. CDR3 nucleotides: TGTGCCAGCAGCTTAGTACGGCTAGCGGGAGGAGGTAATGAGCAGTTCTTC.

The V gene is TRBV29-1, the J gene TRBJ2-7, with TRBD1 matching 10 bases. Germline loops: CDR1 SQVTM, CDR2 ANQGSEA. The CDR3 loop spans 15 amino acids. Trimming removed 7 bases from V and 7 bases from J; junction bases left unmatched: 16. This CDR3 is CSASRSGQGRREQYF. The DNA of the CDR3 is TGCAGCGCGAGCCGGTCGGGACAGGGGCGTAGGGAGCAGTACTTC.

V and J are TRBV7-9 and TRBJ1-2; TRBD1 matches 7 bases. The V and J ends lost 3 bases and 5 bases, in that order; junction bases with no gene match: 6. Looked up from germline, CDR1 is SEHNR and CDR2 is FQNEAQ (reference sequence). This CDR3 region has 14 residues. Here the CDR3 DNA reads TGTGCCAGCAGCTTTCGGGACAGCGTATATGGCTACACCTTC. Protein product: CASSFRDSVYGYTF.

This clone appeared a few times. The rearrangement uses TRBV13 and TRBJ1-1, with TRBD1 matching 8 bases. J lost 5 bases, V lost 5 bases, and 4 bases had no gene match. Germline V lookup: CDR1 PRHDT, CDR2 FYEKMQ (reference sequence). The CDR3 extends over 13 amino acids. CDR3 sequence (DNA): TGTGCCAGCAGCCCCAGGGGGCGGACTGAAGCTTTCTTT. Protein sequence: CASSPRGRTEAFF.

The V call is TRBV6-1, the J call TRBJ1-2; tentative D call: TRBD1 (6 bases). With 3 bases removed from V and 2 bases from J, the gap between germline ends came to 13 bases. Germline CDR1 and CDR2: MNHNS and SASEGT. CDR3 length: 15 residues. Here the CDR3 reads CASSDPRGINYGYTF. The CDR3, as DNA: TGTGCCAGCAGTGATCCCAGGGGCATCAACTATGGCTACACCTTC.

As regards this clone: The germline gene is not matched at one end of the junction; a read error may be the cause. The chain recombines TRBV6-6 with TRBJ1-2; 9 bases agree with TRBD1. The CDR3 length is 14 residues. Looked up from germline, CDR1 is MNHNY and CDR2 is SVGAGI (reference sequence). The CDR3 bases are TGTGCCAGCAGTCCGGGACAGGGCTACTATAGCTACACCTTC. This sequence encodes CASSPGQGYYSYTF.

The chain is built from TRBV11-3 and TRBJ2-1, with 12 bases aligning to TRBD2. This CDR3 is built from 15 residues. Trimming removed 5 bases from V and 8 bases from J; junction bases left unmatched: 7. The germline CDR1 and CDR2 sequences are SGHNT and YENEEA. CDR3 amino acids: CASSTTSGSSDEQFF. In DNA, the CDR3 is TGTGCCAGCAGCACGACTAGCGGGAGTTCGGATGAGCAGTTCTTC.

This sequence joins TRBV27 and TRBJ2-7, with D maybe TRBD2 (5 bases). Trimming cost V 2 bases and J 3 bases, with 11 bases left between them. The CDR3 length is 14 residues. CDR1 is MNHEY, CDR2 SMNVEV, per germline (reference sequence). The CDR3 DNA sequence: TGTGCCAGCAGTTTAGTAGCGAACTACTACGAGCAGTACTTC. Its translation is CASSLVANYYEQYF.

The J gene is TRBJ1-1, the V gene TRBV5-8; D is undetermined. Germline lookup yields CDR1 SGHTS and CDR2 YDEGEE. This CDR3 region has 13 residues. Trimming pared 2 bases from V and 1 base from J, leaving 6 bases between. CDR3 amino acids: CASSFQENTEAFF. DNA for the CDR3: TGTGCCAGCAGCTTTCAGGAGAACACTGAAGCTTTCTTT.